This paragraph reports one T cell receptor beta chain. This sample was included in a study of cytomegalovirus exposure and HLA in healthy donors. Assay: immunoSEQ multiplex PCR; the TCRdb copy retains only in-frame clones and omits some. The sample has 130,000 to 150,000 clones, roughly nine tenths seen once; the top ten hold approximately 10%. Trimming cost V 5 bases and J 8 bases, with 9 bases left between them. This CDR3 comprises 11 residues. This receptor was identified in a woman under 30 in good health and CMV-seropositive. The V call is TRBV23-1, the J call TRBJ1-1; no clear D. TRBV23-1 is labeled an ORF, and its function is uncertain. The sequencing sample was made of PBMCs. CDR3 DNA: TGCGCCAGCAGTAGATCGGGGGAAGCTTTCTTT. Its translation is CASSRSGEAFF.